Below are 19 T cell receptor beta chains sequenced from a single sample in a study of blood T cell repertoires in COVID-19. Libraries were prepared by immunoSEQ multiplex PCR; TCRdb keeps only in-frame clonotypes and omits some of them. The sample shows around 300,000 clones, 90% of them seen only once. The sample comprised peripheral blood. These receptors all stem from a woman aged 40 to 50 with COVID-19, enrolled during active disease.

CDR3 protein: CASSPQTGGALGYGYTF. For the CDR3, the DNA is TGTGCCAGCAGTCCCCAAACAGGGGGCGCATTAGGCTATGGCTACACCTTC. This chain links TRBV28 with TRBJ1-2; 9 nucleotides match TRBD1. The CDR3 runs 17 residues. The junction had 14 bases not matched to a gene; V was cut back by 5 bases and J by 4 bases. The germline V gene has CDR1 MDHEN and CDR2 SYDVKM.

CDR3 residues: CASSYSFTGASSYEQFF. In nucleotides, the CDR3 is TGTGCCAGCAGTTACTCTTTTACGGGAGCAAGTTCCTATGAGCAGTTCTTC. The J gene is TRBJ2-1, the V gene TRBV6-7, with D perhaps matching TRBD2 (6 bases). TRBV6-7 is labeled an ORF, and its function is uncertain. The CDR3 consists of 17 residues. V lost 0 bases, J lost 8 bases, and 20 bases lay in between.

The CDR3 reads CASSLEDRRGPSSYEQYF. The CDR3 DNA reads TGCGCCAGCAGCTTGGAAGATCGAAGGGGGCCCAGCTCCTACGAGCAGTACTTC. The V gene is TRBV5-1, the J gene TRBJ2-7; 7 positions agree with TRBD1. In germline, CDR1 is SGHRS, CDR2 YFSETQ. Unmatched junction bases numbered 12, after V lost 0 bases and J lost 0 bases. The CDR3 covers 18 residues.

This chain uses TRBV4-3 with TRBJ1-1, with 9 nucleotides matching TRBD1. Losses at the gene ends were 1 base for V and 5 bases for J; bases not matched to a gene: 8. CDR1 is LGHNA, CDR2 YSLEER, per germline. The CDR3 consists of 16 residues. CDR3: CASSQAPGQGWTEAFF. Here the CDR3 DNA reads TGCGCCAGCAGCCAAGCTCCGGGACAGGGATGGACTGAAGCTTTCTTT.

This clone occurred once. The chain links TRBV9 to TRBJ2-7; 13 nucleotides line up with TRBD2. The germline CDR1 and CDR2 sequences are SGDLS and YYNGEE. The length of the CDR3 is 16 residues. V lost 4 bases, J lost 6 bases, and 10 bases stayed unmatched. CDR3 nucleotide sequence: TGTGCCAGCAGCCCCCAAAGGGGACTAGCGGGGCCCGAGCAGTACTTC. Protein sequence: CASSPQRGLAGPEQYF.

The chain couples TRBV24-1 to TRBJ1-5; 10 bases align to TRBD1. The CDR3 contains 16 residues. The V gene's germline CDR1 is KGHDR and CDR2 SFDVKD. J was trimmed by 2 bases and V by 3 bases; bases with no gene match: 3. CDR3 bases: TGTGCCACCAGTGATCCCGGGACAGGGGGCAATCAGCCCCAGCATTTT. This encodes CATSDPGTGGNQPQHF.

The chain is built from TRBV27 and TRBJ1-5; D is uncertain. The CDR3 runs 16 residues. Per germline, CDR1 MNHEY and CDR2 SMNVEV (reference sequence). V gave up 4 bases and J gave up 6 bases, with 19 bases separating them. CDR3 nucleotides: TGTGCCAGCAGTTCTCTGGGAGGGAGGAATGGTCAGCCCCAGCATTTT. Its translation: CASSSLGGRNGQPQHF.

The chain has TRBV5-4 and TRBJ1-6; 7 positions match TRBD1. V gave up 4 bases and J gave up 8 bases; unmatched junction bases: 12. The germline CDR1 and CDR2 sequences are SGHNT and YYREEE (reference sequence). This CDR3 comprises 16 residues. As DNA, the CDR3 is TGTGCCAGCAGCAGTTCACTGACAGGGAAGGATTCACCCCTCCACTTT. This sequence encodes CASSSSLTGKDSPLHF.

The chain uses TRBV18 and TRBJ1-2, with 8 bases lining up with TRBD1. The trim removed 4 bases at V and 3 bases at J, leaving 4 bases unmatched. Germline loops: CDR1 KGHSH, CDR2 LQKENI. The CDR3 covers 14 residues. DNA of the CDR3: TGTGCCAGCTCACTGACAGGGGCGGACTATGGCTACACCTTC. Translating it yields CASSLTGADYGYTF.

The rearrangement joins TRBV5-1 to TRBJ1-4, with D possibly TRBD1 on 5 matching bases. The CDR3 runs 16 residues. Per the germline V gene, CDR1 is SGHRS and CDR2 is YFSETQ. The V and J ends lost 0 bases and 8 bases respectively, with 17 bases between them. CDR3 DNA: TGCGCCAGCAGCTTGGCCGGGACTTTCTTCCAGGAAAAACTGTTTTTT. This codes for CASSLAGTFFQEKLFF.

The gene calls are TRBV5-6 and TRBJ2-3; TRBD2 matches at 11 bases. This CDR3 contains 16 residues. Germline V gene data show CDR1 as SGHDT and CDR2 as YYEEEE. V trimming: 6 bases; J trimming: 6 bases; junction bases outside the gene matches: 12. CDR3 nucleotides: TGTGCCAGCAACCTCGTTAGCGGGGGGGCCGGTGATACGCAGTATTTT. This sequence encodes CASNLVSGGAGDTQYF. Full variable domain (missing parts from reference TRBV5-6 and TRBJ2-3): DAGVTQSPTHLIKTRGQQVTLRCSPKSGHDTVSWYQQALGQGPQFIFQYYEEEERQRGNFPDRFSGHQFPNYSSELNVNALLLGDSALYLCASNLVSGGAGDTQYFGPGTRLTVL.

The V and J genes are TRBV24-1 and TRBJ2-7; TRBD1 agrees at 9 bases. Germline CDR1 reads KGHDR; CDR2 reads SFDVKD. The CDR3 has 16 amino acids. V was clipped by 3 bases and J by 1 base; unmatched bases: 6. The CDR3 DNA sequence: TGTGCCACCAGTGATACCGGGACAGGGAAGTCCTACGAGCAGTACTTC. Amino acids: CATSDTGTGKSYEQYF.

The genes are TRBV9 and TRBJ2-7; the match to TRBD2 covers 7 bases. CDR1 and CDR2 from the germline V gene are SGDLS and YYNGEE. This CDR3 contains 13 residues. The J segment lost 6 bases and the V segment lost 4 bases, leaving 7 bases of the junction unmatched. The CDR3 DNA is TGTGCCAGCAGCCACGGGACTATAAGCGAGCAGTACTTC. Translated, it gives CASSHGTISEQYF. Based on the CDR3 plus reference TRBV9 and TRBJ2-7, the full variable domain is DSGVTQTPKHLITATGQRVTLRCSPRSGDLSVYWYQQSLDQGLQFLIQYYNGEERAKGNILERFSAQQFPDLHSELNLSSLELGDSALYFCASSHGTISEQYFGPGTRLTVT.

J is TRBJ1-2 and V is TRBV19; 9 bases map to TRBD1. J lost 6 bases, V lost 5 bases, and 10 bases had no gene match. The length of the CDR3 is 15 residues. Germline V lookup: CDR1 LNHDA, CDR2 SQIVND (reference sequence). The CDR3 loop reads CASSVTRTGVDGYTF. As DNA, the CDR3 is TGTGCCAGTAGTGTGACCCGGACAGGGGTTGATGGCTACACCTTC.

This chain connects TRBV12-3 or TRBV12-4 to TRBJ1-1; tentative D call: TRBD1 (6 bases). This CDR3 is built from 13 residues. V was trimmed by 7 bases and J by 6 bases, leaving 15 bases between them. The CDR3 here is CASNFGGPSEAFF. DNA of the CDR3: TGTGCCAGCAATTTCGGGGGGCCCTCTGAAGCTTTCTTT.

The chain carries TRBV28 and TRBJ1-1; 10 bases fit TRBD1. The ends lost 6 bases at V and 3 bases at J; junction bases unmatched: 4. This CDR3 has 14 residues. Per germline, CDR1 MDHEN and CDR2 SYDVKM. The CDR3 spells CASSKTGGHTEAFF. CDR3 coding DNA: TGTGCCAGCAGCAAGACAGGGGGCCACACTGAAGCTTTCTTT.

This clone was seen a handful of times. CDR3 DNA: TGTGCCTGGACCATGGGGGGGGGCAGGGTTGTTCAGCCCCAGCATTTT. Protein sequence: CAWTMGGGRVVQPQHF. The J gene is TRBJ1-5, the V gene TRBV30; maybe TRBD1 (6 bases). CDR1 GTSNPN and CDR2 SVGIG come from the germline V gene (reference sequence). V lost 4 bases and J 6 bases, leaving 22 bases between the germline ends. CDR3 length: 16 residues.

The chain recombines TRBV6-2 or TRBV6-3 with TRBJ2-3, with TRBD1 matching over 8 bases. Germline CDR1 is MNHEY and CDR2 is SVGEGT. V was pared by 5 bases and J by 4 bases, with 11 bases of the junction left unmatched. This CDR3 is 16 amino acids long. The CDR3 reads CASSDRTGSRADTQYF. In nucleotides, the CDR3 is TGTGCCAGCAGTGATCGGACAGGGTCGAGGGCAGATACGCAGTATTTT.

The gene calls are TRBV3-1 (or the pseudogene TRBV3-2) and TRBJ2-3; 7 nucleotides agree with TRBD2. CDR3 length equals 16 residues. Trimming took 3 bases from V and 1 from J; bases not matched to a gene: 7. Germline values: CDR1 LGHDT, CDR2 YNNKEL (reference sequence). This chain's CDR3 is CASSQALARGTDTQYF. The CDR3 DNA follows: TGTGCCAGCAGCCAGGCACTAGCGAGAGGCACAGATACGCAGTATTTT.